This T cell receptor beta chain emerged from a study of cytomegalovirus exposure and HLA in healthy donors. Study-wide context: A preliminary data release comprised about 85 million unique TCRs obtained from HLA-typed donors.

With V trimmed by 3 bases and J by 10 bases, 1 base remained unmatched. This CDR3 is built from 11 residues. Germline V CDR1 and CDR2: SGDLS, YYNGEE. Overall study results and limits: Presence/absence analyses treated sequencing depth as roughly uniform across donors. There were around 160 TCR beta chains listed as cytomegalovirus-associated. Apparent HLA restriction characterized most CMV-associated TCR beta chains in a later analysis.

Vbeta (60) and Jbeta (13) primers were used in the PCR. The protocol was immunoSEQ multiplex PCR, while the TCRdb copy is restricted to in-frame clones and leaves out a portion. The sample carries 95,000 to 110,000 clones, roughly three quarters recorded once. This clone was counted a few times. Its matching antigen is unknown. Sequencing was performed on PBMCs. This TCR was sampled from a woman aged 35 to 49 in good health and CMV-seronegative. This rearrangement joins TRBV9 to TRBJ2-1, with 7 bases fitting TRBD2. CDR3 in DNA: TGTGCCAGCAGCGGAGCGGGAGAGCAGTTCTTC. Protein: CASSGAGEQFF.